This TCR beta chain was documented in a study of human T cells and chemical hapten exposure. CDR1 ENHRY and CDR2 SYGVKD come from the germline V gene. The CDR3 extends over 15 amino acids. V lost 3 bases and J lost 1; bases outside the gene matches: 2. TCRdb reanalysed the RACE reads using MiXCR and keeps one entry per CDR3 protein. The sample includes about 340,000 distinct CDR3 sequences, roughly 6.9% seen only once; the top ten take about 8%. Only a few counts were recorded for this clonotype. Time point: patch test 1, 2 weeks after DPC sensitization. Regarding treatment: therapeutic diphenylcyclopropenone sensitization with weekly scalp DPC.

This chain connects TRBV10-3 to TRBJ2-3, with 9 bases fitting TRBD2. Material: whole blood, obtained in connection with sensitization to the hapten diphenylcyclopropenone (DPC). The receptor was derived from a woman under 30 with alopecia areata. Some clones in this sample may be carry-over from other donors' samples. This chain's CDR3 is CAISDQRGGTDTQYF. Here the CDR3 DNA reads TGTGCCATCAGTGATCAGCGGGGGGGCACAGATACGCAGTATTTT.